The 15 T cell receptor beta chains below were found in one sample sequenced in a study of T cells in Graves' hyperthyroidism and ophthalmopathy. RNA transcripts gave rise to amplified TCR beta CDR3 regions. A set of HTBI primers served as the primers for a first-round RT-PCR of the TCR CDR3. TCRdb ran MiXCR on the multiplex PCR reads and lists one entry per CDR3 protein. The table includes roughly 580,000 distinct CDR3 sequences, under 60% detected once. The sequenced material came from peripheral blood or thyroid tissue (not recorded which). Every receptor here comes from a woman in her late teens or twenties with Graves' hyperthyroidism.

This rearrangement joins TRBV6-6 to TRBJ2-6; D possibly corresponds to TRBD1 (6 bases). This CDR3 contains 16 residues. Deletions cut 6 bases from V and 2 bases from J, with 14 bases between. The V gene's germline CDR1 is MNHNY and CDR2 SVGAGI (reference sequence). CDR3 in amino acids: CASRQGPNTGANVLTF. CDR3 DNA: TGTGCCAGCAGACAGGGACCGAACACTGGGGCCAACGTCCTGACTTTC.

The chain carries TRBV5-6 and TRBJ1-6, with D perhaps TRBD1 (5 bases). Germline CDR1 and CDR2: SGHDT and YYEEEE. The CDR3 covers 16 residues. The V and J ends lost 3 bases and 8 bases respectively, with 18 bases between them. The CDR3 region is CASSSTRGGVDSPLHF. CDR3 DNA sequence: TGTGCCAGCAGCTCAACAAGGGGCGGGGTGGATTCACCCCTCCACTTT.

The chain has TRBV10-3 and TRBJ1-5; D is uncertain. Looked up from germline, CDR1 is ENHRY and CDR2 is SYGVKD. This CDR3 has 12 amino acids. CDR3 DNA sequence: TGTGTCAAGGACGTTAGCAATCAGCCCCAGCATTTT. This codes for CVKDVSNQPQHF.

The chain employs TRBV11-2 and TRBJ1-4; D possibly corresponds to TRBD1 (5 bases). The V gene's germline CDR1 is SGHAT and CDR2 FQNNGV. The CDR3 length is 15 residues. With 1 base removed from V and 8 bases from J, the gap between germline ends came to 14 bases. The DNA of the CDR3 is TGTGCCAGCAGCTTAGGGACGCCGAGGGACGAAAAACTGTTTTTT. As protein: CASSLGTPRDEKLFF.

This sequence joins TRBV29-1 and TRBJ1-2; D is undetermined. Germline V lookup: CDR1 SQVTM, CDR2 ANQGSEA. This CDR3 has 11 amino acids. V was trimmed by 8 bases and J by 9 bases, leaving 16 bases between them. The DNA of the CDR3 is TGCAGCAGAGAATCAGGTTTAAGCTACACCTTC. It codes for CSRESGLSYTF.

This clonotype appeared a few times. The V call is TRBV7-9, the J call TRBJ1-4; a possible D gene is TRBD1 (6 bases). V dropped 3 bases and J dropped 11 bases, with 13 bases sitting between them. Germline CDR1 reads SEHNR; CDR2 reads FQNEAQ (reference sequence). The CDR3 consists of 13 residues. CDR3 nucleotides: TGTGCCAGCAGCTTGGTAGGGGGGCTCAAACTGTTTTTT. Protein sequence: CASSLVGGLKLFF. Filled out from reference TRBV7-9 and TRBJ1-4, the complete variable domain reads DTGVSQNPRHKITKRGQNVTFRCDPISEHNRLYWYRQTLGQGPEFLTYFQNEAQLEKSRLLSDRFSAERPKGSFSTLEIQRTEQGDSAMYLCASSLVGGLKLFFGSGTQLSVL.

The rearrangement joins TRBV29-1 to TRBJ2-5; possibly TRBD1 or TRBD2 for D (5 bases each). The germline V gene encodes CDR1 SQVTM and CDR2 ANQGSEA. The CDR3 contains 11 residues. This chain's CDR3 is CTRDVGETQYF. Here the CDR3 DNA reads TGCACCAGGGACGTTGGAGAGACCCAGTACTTC.

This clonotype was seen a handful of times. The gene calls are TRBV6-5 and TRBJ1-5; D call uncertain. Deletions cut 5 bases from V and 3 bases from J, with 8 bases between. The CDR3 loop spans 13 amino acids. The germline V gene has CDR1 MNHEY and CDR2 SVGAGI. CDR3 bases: TGTGCCAGCAGTGAGCAGCACAATCAGCCCCAGCATTTT. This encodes CASSEQHNQPQHF.

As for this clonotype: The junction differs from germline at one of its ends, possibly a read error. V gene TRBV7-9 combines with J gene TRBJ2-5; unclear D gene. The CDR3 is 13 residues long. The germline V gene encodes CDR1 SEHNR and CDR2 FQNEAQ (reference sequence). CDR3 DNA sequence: TGTACCAGCAGCTTACGCAGACAAGAGACCCAGTACTTC. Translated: CTSSLRRQETQYF. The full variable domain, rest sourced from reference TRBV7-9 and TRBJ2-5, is DTGVSQNPRHKITKRGQNVTFRCDPISEHNRLYWYRQTLGQGPEFLTYFQNEAQLEKSRLLSDRFSAERPKGSFSTLEIQRTEQGDSAMYLCTSSLRRQETQYFGPGTRLLVL.

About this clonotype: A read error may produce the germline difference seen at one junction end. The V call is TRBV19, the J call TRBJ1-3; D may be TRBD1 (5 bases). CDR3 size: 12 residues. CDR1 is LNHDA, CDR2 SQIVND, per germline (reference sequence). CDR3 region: CASGIEGYTIYF. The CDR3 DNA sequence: TGTGCCAGTGGTATCGAGGGGTACACCATATATTTT.

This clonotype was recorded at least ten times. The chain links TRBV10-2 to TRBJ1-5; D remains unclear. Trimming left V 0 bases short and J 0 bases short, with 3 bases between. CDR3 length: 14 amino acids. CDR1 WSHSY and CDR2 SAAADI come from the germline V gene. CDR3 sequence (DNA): TGCGCCAGCAGTGAGTCGGATAGCAATCAGCCCCAGCATTTT. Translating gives CASSESDSNQPQHF.

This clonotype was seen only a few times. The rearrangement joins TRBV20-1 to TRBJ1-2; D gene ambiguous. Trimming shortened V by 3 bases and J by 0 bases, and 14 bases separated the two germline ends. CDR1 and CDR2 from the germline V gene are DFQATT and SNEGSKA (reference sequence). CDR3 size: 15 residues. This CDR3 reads CSASLPAGTNYGYTF. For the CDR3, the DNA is TGCAGTGCTAGTCTCCCGGCGGGGACTAACTATGGCTACACCTTC.

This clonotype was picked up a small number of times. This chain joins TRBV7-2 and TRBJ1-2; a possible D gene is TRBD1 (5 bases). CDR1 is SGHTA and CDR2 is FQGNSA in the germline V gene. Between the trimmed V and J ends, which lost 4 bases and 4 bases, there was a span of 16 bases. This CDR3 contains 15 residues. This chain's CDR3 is CASSSGAGKGYGYTF. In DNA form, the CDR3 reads TGTGCCAGCAGCTCTGGGGCAGGGAAGGGCTATGGCTACACCTTC.

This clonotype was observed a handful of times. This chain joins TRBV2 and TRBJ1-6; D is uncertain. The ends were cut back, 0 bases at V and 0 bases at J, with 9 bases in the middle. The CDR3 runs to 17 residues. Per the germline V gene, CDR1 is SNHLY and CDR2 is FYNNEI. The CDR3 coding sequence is TGTGCCAGCAGTGAAGCGCTTCTAAGCTCCTATAATTCACCCCTCCACTTT. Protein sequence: CASSEALLSSYNSPLHF.

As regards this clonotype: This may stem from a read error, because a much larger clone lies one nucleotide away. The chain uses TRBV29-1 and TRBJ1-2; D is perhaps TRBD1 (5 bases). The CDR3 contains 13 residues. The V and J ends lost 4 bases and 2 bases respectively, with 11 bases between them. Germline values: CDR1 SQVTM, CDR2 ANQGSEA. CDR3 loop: CSVGGVYNYGYTF. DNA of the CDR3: TGCAGCGTTGGGGGCGTGTACAACTATGGCTACACCTTC.